This is a list of T cell receptor beta chains from one sample in a study of cytomegalovirus exposure and HLA in healthy donors. The repertoire was sequenced with immunoSEQ multiplex PCR; TCRdb's copy has only in-frame clones and lacks some. The table records some 160,000 clones, around three quarters of them present only once. The sequenced sample was PBMCs. The receptors originated from a woman aged 25 to 45 in good health and CMV-seronegative. The CDR3 runs from the conserved cysteine through the conserved F or W. A D gene is named only where the DNA matches it firmly. Clone size appears in some rows only: once, few, many, or a class for an expanded clone.

j_call: TRBJ2-4
clone_size: NA
v_call: TRBV2
d_call: TRBD2
cdr3_aa: CASNTISGGARAKNIQYF
cdr3_nt: TGTGCCAGCAATACGATTAGCGGGGGGGCCAGGGCCAAAAACATTCAGTACTTC

j_call: TRBJ1-2
clone_size: NA
v_call: TRBV2
d_call: NA
cdr3_aa: CASSPLRPGNYGYTF
cdr3_nt: TGTGCCAGCAGTCCCCTCCGTCCGGGTAACTATGGCTACACCTTC

j_call: TRBJ1-1
clone_size: NA
v_call: TRBV30
d_call: TRBD1
cdr3_aa: CAWEGATGGTEAFF
cdr3_nt: TGTGCCTGGGAAGGGGCCACAGGGGGAACTGAAGCTTTCTTT

j_call: TRBJ2-3
clone_size: NA
v_call: TRBV27
d_call: NA
cdr3_aa: CASSGGGLATQYF
cdr3_nt: TGTGCCAGCAGTGGTGGGGGCCTAGCTACGCAGTATTTT

j_call: TRBJ1-1
clone_size: few
v_call: TRBV7-6
d_call: NA
cdr3_aa: CASSQQWVGDTEAFF
cdr3_nt: TGTGCCAGCAGCCAGCAGTGGGTCGGGGACACTGAAGCTTTCTTT

j_call: TRBJ1-2
clone_size: medium-sized
v_call: TRBV6-4
d_call: TRBD1
cdr3_aa: CASSDGQGVDGYTF
cdr3_nt: TGTGCCAGCAGTGACGGGCAGGGGGTTGATGGCTACACCTTC

j_call: TRBJ1-4
clone_size: NA
v_call: TRBV18
d_call: NA
cdr3_aa: CASSPGYGEKLFF
cdr3_nt: TGTGCCAGCTCACCAGGGTACGGGGAAAAACTGTTTTTT

j_call: TRBJ1-2
clone_size: NA
v_call: TRBV18
d_call: NA
cdr3_aa: CASSPDVGATRYGYTF
cdr3_nt: TGTGCCAGCTCACCAGATGTAGGGGCCACGCGCTATGGCTACACCTTC

j_call: TRBJ2-3
clone_size: few
v_call: TRBV28
d_call: TRBD2
cdr3_aa: CASSPGLAGVLDSTDTQYF
cdr3_nt: TGTGCCAGCAGTCCGGGACTAGCGGGAGTCCTTGATAGCACAGATACGCAGTATTTT

j_call: TRBJ1-1
clone_size: NA
v_call: TRBV29-1
d_call: TRBD1
cdr3_aa: CSALEGQGRAFF
cdr3_nt: TGCAGCGCCCTCGAGGGACAGGGAAGGGCTTTCTTT

j_call: TRBJ1-2
clone_size: NA
v_call: TRBV2
d_call: NA
cdr3_aa: CASSGNRALGGYTF
cdr3_nt: TGTGCCAGCAGTGGAAACAGGGCACTGGGAGGCTACACCTTC

j_call: TRBJ2-1
clone_size: NA
v_call: TRBV5-6
d_call: TRBD2
cdr3_aa: CASSLPSGVAHEQFF
cdr3_nt: TGTGCCAGCAGCTTGCCTAGCGGGGTCGCGCATGAGCAGTTCTTC

j_call: TRBJ2-6
clone_size: NA
v_call: TRBV30
d_call: TRBD1
cdr3_aa: CASRGGALGANVLTF
cdr3_nt: TGTGCCTCTCGAGGGGGCGCCTTGGGGGCCAACGTCCTGACTTTC

j_call: TRBJ1-1
clone_size: NA
v_call: TRBV5-5
d_call: NA
cdr3_aa: CASSLAQGMNTEAFF
cdr3_nt: TGTGCCAGCAGCTTGGCCCAGGGTATGAACACTGAAGCTTTCTTT

j_call: TRBJ1-5
clone_size: NA
v_call: TRBV5-8
d_call: TRBD1
cdr3_aa: CASTLTGNSNQPQHF
cdr3_nt: TGTGCCAGCACCCTGACAGGGAATAGCAATCAGCCCCAGCATTTT

j_call: TRBJ2-1
clone_size: NA
v_call: TRBV27
d_call: TRBD1
cdr3_aa: CASSLDRGEQFF
cdr3_nt: TGTGCCAGCAGTTTAGACAGGGGAGAGCAGTTCTTC

j_call: TRBJ1-1
clone_size: NA
v_call: TRBV30
d_call: TRBD1
cdr3_aa: CAWSTGANTEAFF
cdr3_nt: TGTGCCTGGAGTACAGGGGCGAACACTGAAGCTTTCTTT

j_call: TRBJ1-1
clone_size: NA
v_call: TRBV27
d_call: NA
cdr3_aa: CASSSHRVGLTFF
cdr3_nt: TGTGCCAGCAGTTCGCACAGGGTGGGCTTGACTTTCTTT

j_call: TRBJ2-3
clone_size: NA
v_call: TRBV11-2
d_call: NA
cdr3_aa: CASSLRAAAYTDTQYF
cdr3_nt: TGTGCCAGCAGCCTCCGTGCGGCCGCTTACACAGATACGCAGTATTTT

j_call: TRBJ1-2
clone_size: few
v_call: TRBV28
d_call: TRBD1
cdr3_aa: CASSSIRQGLGYGYTF
cdr3_nt: TGTGCCAGCAGTTCGATCCGACAGGGCCTTGGCTATGGCTACACCTTC

j_call: TRBJ1-2
clone_size: NA
v_call: TRBV4-1
d_call: TRBD1
cdr3_aa: CASSQGDRGRGYTF
cdr3_nt: TGCGCCAGCAGCCAAGGGGACAGGGGTAGAGGCTACACCTTC

j_call: TRBJ1-4
clone_size: NA
v_call: TRBV27
d_call: TRBD1
cdr3_aa: CASSKETGMGFEKLFF
cdr3_nt: TGTGCCAGCAGTAAAGAGACAGGGATGGGATTTGAAAAACTGTTTTTT

j_call: TRBJ2-7
clone_size: NA
v_call: TRBV9
d_call: NA
cdr3_aa: CASSVDGSSYEQYF
cdr3_nt: TGTGCCAGCAGCGTAGACGGGAGCTCCTACGAGCAGTACTTC

j_call: TRBJ2-3
clone_size: once
v_call: TRBV29-1
d_call: TRBD2
cdr3_aa: CSVGPGTRGTDTQYF
cdr3_nt: TGCAGCGTTGGACCCGGGACTAGGGGCACAGATACGCAGTATTTT